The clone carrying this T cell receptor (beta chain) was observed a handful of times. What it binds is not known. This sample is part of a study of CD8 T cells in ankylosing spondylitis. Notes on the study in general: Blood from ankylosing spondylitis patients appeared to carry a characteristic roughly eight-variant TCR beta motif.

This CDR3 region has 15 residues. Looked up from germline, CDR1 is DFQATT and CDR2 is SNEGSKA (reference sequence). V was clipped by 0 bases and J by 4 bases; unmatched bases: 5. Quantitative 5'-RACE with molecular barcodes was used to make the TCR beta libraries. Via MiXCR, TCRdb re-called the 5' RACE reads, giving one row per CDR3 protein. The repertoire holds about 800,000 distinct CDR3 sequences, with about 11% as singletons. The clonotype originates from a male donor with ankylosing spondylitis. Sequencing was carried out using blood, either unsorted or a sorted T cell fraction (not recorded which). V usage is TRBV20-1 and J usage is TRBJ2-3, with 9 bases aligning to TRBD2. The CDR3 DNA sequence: TGCAGTGCTAGAGATCGACTAGCGGACCCAGATACGCAGTATTTT. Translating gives CSARDRLADPDTQYF.